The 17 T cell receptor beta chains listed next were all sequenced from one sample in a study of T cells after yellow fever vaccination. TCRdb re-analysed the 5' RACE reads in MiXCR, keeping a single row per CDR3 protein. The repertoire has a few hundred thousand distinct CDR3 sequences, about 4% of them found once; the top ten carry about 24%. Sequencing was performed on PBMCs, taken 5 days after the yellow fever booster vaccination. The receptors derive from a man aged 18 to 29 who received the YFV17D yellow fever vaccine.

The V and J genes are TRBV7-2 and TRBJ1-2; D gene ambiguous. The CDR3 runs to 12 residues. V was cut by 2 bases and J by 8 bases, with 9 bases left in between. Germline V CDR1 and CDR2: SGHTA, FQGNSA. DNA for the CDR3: TGTGCCAGCAGCTTATTCGGGTCCGGCTACACCTTC. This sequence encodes CASSLFGSGYTF.

The CDR3 sequence: CATQFGTGGTFNEKLFF. For the CDR3, the DNA is TGTGCCACCCAGTTTGGGACAGGGGGGACCTTTAATGAAAAACTGTTTTTT. The J gene is TRBJ1-4, the V gene TRBV28; 11 bases match TRBD1. The germline V gene has CDR1 MDHEN and CDR2 SYDVKM. The J segment lost 4 bases and the V segment lost 10 bases, leaving 14 bases of the junction unmatched. The CDR3 is made up of 17 amino acids.

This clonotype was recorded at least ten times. CDR3 nucleotides: TGCGCCAGCAGCCAAGATCGTGCATTCGGCTCTGGGGCCAACGTCCTGACTTTC. The encoded protein is CASSQDRAFGSGANVLTF. The rearrangement uses TRBV4-3 and TRBJ2-6; D ambiguous. This CDR3 comprises 18 residues. Germline V gives CDR1 LGHNA, CDR2 YSLEER. V dropped 0 bases and J dropped 0 bases, with 12 bases sitting between them.

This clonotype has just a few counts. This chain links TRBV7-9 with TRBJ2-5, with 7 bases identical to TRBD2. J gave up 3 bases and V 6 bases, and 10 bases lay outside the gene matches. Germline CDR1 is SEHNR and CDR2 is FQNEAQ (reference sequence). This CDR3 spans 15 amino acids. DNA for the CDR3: TGTGCCAGCAGAAAATCTCTAGCGGCGAAAGAGACCCAGTACTTC. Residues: CASRKSLAAKETQYF.

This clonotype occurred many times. The DNA for the CDR3 is TGCGCCAGCAGTGAGTCGCGGGGCGGATCACCCCTCCACTTT. This encodes CASSESRGGSPLHF. The V and J genes are TRBV10-1 and TRBJ1-6; TRBD1 might be the D (5 bases). The CDR3 has 14 residues. Germline assignment: CDR1 WNHNN and CDR2 SYGVQD (reference sequence). V was cut by 0 bases and J by 10 bases, with 10 bases left in between.

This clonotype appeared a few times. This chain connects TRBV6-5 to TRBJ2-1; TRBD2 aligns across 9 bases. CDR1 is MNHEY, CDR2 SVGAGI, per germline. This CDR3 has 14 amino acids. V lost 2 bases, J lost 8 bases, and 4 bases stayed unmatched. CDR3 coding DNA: TGTGCCAGCAGTTACGGGCGGGGGGGCTATGAGCAGTTCTTC. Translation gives CASSYGRGGYEQFF.

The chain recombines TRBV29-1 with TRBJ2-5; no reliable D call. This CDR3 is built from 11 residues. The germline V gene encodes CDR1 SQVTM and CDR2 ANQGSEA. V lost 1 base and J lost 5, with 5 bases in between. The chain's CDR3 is CSVEAWETQYF. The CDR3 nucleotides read TGCAGCGTTGAAGCGTGGGAGACCCAGTACTTC.

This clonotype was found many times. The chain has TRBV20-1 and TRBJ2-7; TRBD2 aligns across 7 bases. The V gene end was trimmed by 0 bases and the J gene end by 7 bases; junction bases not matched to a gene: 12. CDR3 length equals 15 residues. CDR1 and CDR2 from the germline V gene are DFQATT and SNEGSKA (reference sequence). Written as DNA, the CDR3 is TGCAGTGCTAGAGAATTGGCGGGAGTCTTGTGGGAGCAGTACGTC. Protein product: CSARELAGVLWEQYV.

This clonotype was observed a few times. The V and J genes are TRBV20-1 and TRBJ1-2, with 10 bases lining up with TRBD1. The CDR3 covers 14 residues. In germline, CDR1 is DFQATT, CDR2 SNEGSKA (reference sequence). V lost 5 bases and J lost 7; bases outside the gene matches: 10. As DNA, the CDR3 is TGCAGTGCTTCCTCGGACAGGGGGGGACGTGGCTACACCTTC. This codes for CSASSDRGGRGYTF.

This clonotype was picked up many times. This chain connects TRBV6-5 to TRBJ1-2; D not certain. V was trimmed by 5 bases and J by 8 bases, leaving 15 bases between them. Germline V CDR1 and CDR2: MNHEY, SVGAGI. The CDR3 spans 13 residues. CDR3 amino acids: CASSPPGGRGYTF. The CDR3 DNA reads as TGTGCCAGCAGTCCCCCGGGCGGGCGCGGCTACACCTTC.

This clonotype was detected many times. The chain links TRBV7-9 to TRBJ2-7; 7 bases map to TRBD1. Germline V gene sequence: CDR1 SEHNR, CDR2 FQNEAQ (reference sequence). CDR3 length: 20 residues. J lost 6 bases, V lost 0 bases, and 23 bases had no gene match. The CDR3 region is CASSLAGAPSRTGSRLEQYF. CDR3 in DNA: TGTGCCAGCAGCTTAGCGGGGGCCCCGAGTCGGACAGGTTCTAGGCTCGAGCAGTACTTC.

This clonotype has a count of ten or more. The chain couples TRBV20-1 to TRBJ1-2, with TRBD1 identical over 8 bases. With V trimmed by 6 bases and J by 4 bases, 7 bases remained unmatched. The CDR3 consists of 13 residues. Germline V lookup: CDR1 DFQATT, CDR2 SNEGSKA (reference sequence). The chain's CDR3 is CSALNRGGYGYTF. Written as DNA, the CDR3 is TGCAGTGCCCTCAACAGGGGGGGCTATGGCTACACCTTC.

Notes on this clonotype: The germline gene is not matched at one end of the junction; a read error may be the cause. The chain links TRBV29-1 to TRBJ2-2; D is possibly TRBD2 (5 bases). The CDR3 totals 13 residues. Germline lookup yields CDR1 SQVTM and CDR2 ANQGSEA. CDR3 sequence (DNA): TGCAGCGTTGATAAGGGCCACACCGGGGTGCTGTTTTTT. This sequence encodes CSVDKGHTGVLFF.

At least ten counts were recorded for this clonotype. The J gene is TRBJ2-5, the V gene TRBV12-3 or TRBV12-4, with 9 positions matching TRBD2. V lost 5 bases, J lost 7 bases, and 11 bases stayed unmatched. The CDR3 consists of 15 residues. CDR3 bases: TGTGCCAGCAGTCCCCATGCGGGGGGGCCGGGGACCCAGTACTTC. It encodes CASSPHAGGPGTQYF.

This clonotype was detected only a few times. This CDR3 is CASSFSGDQPQHF. CDR3 in DNA: TGTGCCAGCAGTTTCTCAGGGGATCAGCCCCAGCATTTT. The rearrangement links TRBV6-2 or TRBV6-3 to TRBJ1-5; D perhaps matches TRBD1 (6 bases). CDR3 size: 13 residues. Trimming pared 4 bases from V and 5 bases from J, leaving 9 bases between. Germline V lookup: CDR1 MNHEY, CDR2 SVGEGT.

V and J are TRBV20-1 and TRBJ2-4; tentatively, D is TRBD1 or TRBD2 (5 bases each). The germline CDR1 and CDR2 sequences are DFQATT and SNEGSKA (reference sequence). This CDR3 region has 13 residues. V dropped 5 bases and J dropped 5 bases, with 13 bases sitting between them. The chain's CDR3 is CSAGTSGQNIQYF. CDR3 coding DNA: TGCAGTGCTGGGACGTCGGGGCAAAACATTCAGTACTTC.

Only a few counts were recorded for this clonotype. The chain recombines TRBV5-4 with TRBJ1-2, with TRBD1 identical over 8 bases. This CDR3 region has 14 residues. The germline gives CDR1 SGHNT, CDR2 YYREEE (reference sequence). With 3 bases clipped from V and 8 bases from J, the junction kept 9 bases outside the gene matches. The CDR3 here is CASSSRDRLKGYTF. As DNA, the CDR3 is TGTGCCAGCAGCTCACGGGACAGGCTAAAAGGCTACACCTTC.